The following is a T cell receptor (beta chain) sequence with its context. The data are from a study of T cell responses to AZD1222 COVID-19 vaccine. Only in-frame clones appear in the TCRdb table, and some are missing; sequencing was by immunoSEQ multiplex PCR. The table has some 49,000 clones, more than 60% seen once. This sequence was found in an adult in good health. This material consisted of peripheral blood, taken on day 0 of AZD1222 vaccination.

DNA of the CDR3: TGTGCCAGCAGTCTAGGTACGACAGGGGGCGGCTACACCTTC. Its protein product is CASSLGTTGGGYTF. The gene calls are TRBV27 and TRBJ1-2, with 10 positions matching TRBD1. From germline, CDR1 is MNHEY and CDR2 SMNVEV (reference sequence). The CDR3 runs to 14 residues. The J segment lost 8 bases and the V segment lost 5 bases, leaving 8 bases of the junction unmatched.